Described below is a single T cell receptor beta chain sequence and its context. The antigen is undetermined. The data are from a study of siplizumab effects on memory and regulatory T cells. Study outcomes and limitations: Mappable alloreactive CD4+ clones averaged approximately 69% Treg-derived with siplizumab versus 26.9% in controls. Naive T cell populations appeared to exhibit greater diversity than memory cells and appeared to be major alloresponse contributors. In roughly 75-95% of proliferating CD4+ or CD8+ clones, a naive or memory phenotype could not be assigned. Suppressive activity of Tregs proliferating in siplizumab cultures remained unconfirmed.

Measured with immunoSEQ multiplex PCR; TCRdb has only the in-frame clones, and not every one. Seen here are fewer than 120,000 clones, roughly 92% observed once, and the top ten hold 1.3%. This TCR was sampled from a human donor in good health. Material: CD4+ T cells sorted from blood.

CDR3 coding DNA: TGTGCCAGCAGTTACTCGACAAACTATGGCTACACCTTC. This sequence encodes CASSYSTNYGYTF. This sequence joins TRBV6-5 and TRBJ1-2, with D uncertain. Germline values: CDR1 MNHEY, CDR2 SVGAGI. This CDR3 is 13 amino acids long. V was shortened by 0 bases and J by 2 bases, with 4 bases between the two germline ends.